These T cell receptor beta chains were read from a single sample in a study of OX40 agonist ivuxolimab in advanced cancers. Clones were sequenced by immunoSEQ multiplex PCR, and TCRdb holds only the in-frame ones, with some missing. This table has about 26,000 clones, 70% to 90% appearing once. The sequencing here drew on CD4+ or CD8+ T cells sorted from blood, taken in a trial of the OX40 agonist ivuxolimab. The receptors originated from an adult with an advanced solid tumor such as melanoma, head and neck, liver or kidney cancer. Each CDR3 is given with its conserved first and last residue. Each record gives: clone size, V gene, D gene, J gene, CDR3 DNA, CDR3 protein. The D gene is left open where the match is weak. A row's size may be missing; if present it is once, few, many or a size class.

>.|TRBV12-5|.|TRBJ2-7
TGTGCTAGTGGTTTCAGGGCAGGGAATGACGAGCAGTACTTC
CASGFRAGNDEQYF
>few|TRBV27|.|TRBJ2-1
TGTGCCAGCAGTTTATCTAGCGGAGCCTACAATGAGCAGTTCTTC
CASSLSSGAYNEQFF
>.|TRBV7-2|.|TRBJ1-1
TGTGCCAGCAGCTTAGGGTTCCCAGGGATTGAAGCTTTCTTT
CASSLGFPGIEAFF
>.|TRBV9|TRBD1|TRBJ2-1
TGTGCCAGCAGCCCCCAAGGGGGCGGCCCCTACAATGAGCAGTTCTTC
CASSPQGGGPYNEQFF
>.|TRBV27|TRBD2|TRBJ2-7
TGTGCCAGCAGTTTATCGGCGGGGGTAGGGTCGGTTGAGCAGTACTTC
CASSLSAGVGSVEQYF
>.|TRBV4-2|.|TRBJ1-1
TGTGCCAGCAGCCAACTGCCCCAGGCGGGTGGCACTGAAGCTTTCTTT
CASSQLPQAGGTEAFF
>.|TRBV27|TRBD1|TRBJ2-1
TGTGCCAGCAGTCGGACAGGGCGGTACAATGAGCAGTTCTTC
CASSRTGRYNEQFF
>.|TRBV5-6|TRBD2|TRBJ2-7
TGTGCCAGCAGCTTCCGGGCGGGGGGACTCTACGAGCAGTACTTC
CASSFRAGGLYEQYF
>.|TRBV5-6|.|TRBJ1-1
TGTGCCAGCAGCTTTCAGGGGTGGGGCACTGAAGCTTTCTTT
CASSFQGWGTEAFF
>.|TRBV9|.|TRBJ1-1
TGTGCCAGCAGCGTAGCCCAAGGGACTGAAGCTTTCTTT
CASSVAQGTEAFF
>.|TRBV19|TRBD2|TRBJ2-1
TGTGCCAGTAGTATAGCTAGCGGTTCCTACAATGAGCAGTTCTTC
CASSIASGSYNEQFF
>.|TRBV7-8|.|TRBJ2-5
TGTGCCAGCAGCTTTGGCACAATTACCCTGGCCACGGGGACCCAGTACTTC
CASSFGTITLATGTQYF
>.|TRBV7-9|TRBD2|TRBJ2-1
TGTGCCAGCAGCTTAATGAGCGGGGGGCTTTACAATGAGCAGTTCTTC
CASSLMSGGLYNEQFF
>once|TRBV5-6|.|TRBJ1-1
TGTGCCAGCAGCGGTCCTCAGGGGAAAGCTTTCTTT
CASSGPQGKAFF
>.|TRBV2|.|TRBJ1-2
TGTGCCAGCGCTAATTCCGGGAGTTTTTATGGCTACACCTTC
CASANSGSFYGYTF
>.|TRBV4-3|.|TRBJ2-7
TGCGCCAGCAGCCAAGATGGTCTCGGGCTCGAGCAGTACTTC
CASSQDGLGLEQYF
>.|TRBV5-1|.|TRBJ2-1
TGCGCCAGCAGCTTTTCCCGGTCCGGCAATGAGCAGTTCTTC
CASSFSRSGNEQFF
>.|TRBV19|.|TRBJ1-4
TGTGCCAGTAGTGAAACCAATGGGGTGGCTAATGAAAAACTGTTTTTT
CASSETNGVANEKLFF
>.|TRBV5-4|.|TRBJ2-1
TGTGCCAGCACCCCGCGGGGAGAGGGGTACAATGAGCAGTTCTTC
CASTPRGEGYNEQFF
>.|TRBV11-2|TRBD2|TRBJ2-7
TGTGCCAGCAGCCAGTGGTCGAGCGGGGGGGCGTACGAGCAGTACTTC
CASSQWSSGGAYEQYF
>.|TRBV10-1|.|TRBJ1-5
TGCGCCAGCAGTGAGCGGGGGCGACAGCCCCAGCATTTT
CASSERGRQPQHF
>.|TRBV19|TRBD1|TRBJ2-1
TGTGCCAGTACCAACCCGGGACAGAGATACAATGAGCAGTTCTTC
CASTNPGQRYNEQFF
>.|TRBV19|TRBD2|TRBJ2-3
TGTGCCAGTAGTGGCTCTTCTAGCGGGGGGCACCCTAGCACAGATACGCAGTATTTT
CASSGSSSGGHPSTDTQYF
>.|TRBV27|TRBD1|TRBJ1-2
TGTGCCAGCAGTCCCACGCCCGGGACAGGGATCTATGGCTACACCTTC
CASSPTPGTGIYGYTF
>.|TRBV11-2|.|TRBJ2-1
TGTGCCAGCAGCCCCGGCGCAGGGGGGTCCTACAATGAGCAGTTCTTC
CASSPGAGGSYNEQFF
>.|TRBV6-5|.|TRBJ1-2
TGTGCCAGCAGTTACTTCCCCCAGGGCAGCCTGGATGGCTACACCTTC
CASSYFPQGSLDGYTF
>.|TRBV29-1|.|TRBJ1-2
TGCAGCGTTGAAGATCTTGAGGTGGACGGCTACACCTTC
CSVEDLEVDGYTF
>.|TRBV20-1|.|TRBJ2-7
TGCAGTGCTAGAGATTTGAACGAGCAGTACTTC
CSARDLNEQYF
>.|TRBV7-6|.|TRBJ1-5
TGTGCCAGCAGCTTAGGGGGACTGTTTAGCAATCAGCCCCAGCATTTT
CASSLGGLFSNQPQHF
>.|TRBV28|.|TRBJ2-7
TGTGCCAGCGGGATCTTAAAGGACGAGCAGTACTTC
CASGILKDEQYF
>.|TRBV7-3|TRBD2|TRBJ2-1
TGTGCCAGCAGCTTAACCGGACTAGCGGGAAACAATGAGCAGTTCTTC
CASSLTGLAGNNEQFF
>.|TRBV10-1|TRBD1|TRBJ1-4
TGCGCCAGCAGTGAGTCGAGTCCAGGGACAGGGGGACGTGAAAAACTGTTTTTT
CASSESSPGTGGREKLFF
>.|TRBV6-5|.|TRBJ1-2
TGTGCCAGCTATGGGTTCCCGGACTATGGCTACACCTTC
CASYGFPDYGYTF
>once|TRBV19|.|TRBJ2-3
TGTGCCAGTAGTATAGGTATGGGACTCCCGGATACGCAGTATTTT
CASSIGMGLPDTQYF
>.|TRBV15|.|TRBJ1-1
TGTGCCACCAGCGGGTGGACGGCAAACACTGAAGCTTTCTTT
CATSGWTANTEAFF
>.|TRBV9|TRBD2|TRBJ2-2
TGTGCCAGCAGCGGCCGACTAGCGGGATACACCGGGGAGCTGTTTTTT
CASSGRLAGYTGELFF
>.|TRBV19|.|TRBJ1-5
TGTGCCTCCAACCCCCAGGAGGGGCCCCAGCATTTT
CASNPQEGPQHF
>.|TRBV28|TRBD2|TRBJ2-3
TGTGCCAGCAGCATCCGCGAGGGACTAGTCGTGGACACAGATACGCAGTATTTT
CASSIREGLVVDTDTQYF
>few|TRBV11-3|TRBD2|TRBJ2-3
TGTGCCAGCAGTTCCCCCACAGCGGGAGAAACAGATACGCAGTATTTT
CASSSPTAGETDTQYF
>.|TRBV4-3|TRBD1|TRBJ2-7
TGCGCCAGCAGCCAAGCTCGGACAGGAACCTACGAGCAGTACTTC
CASSQARTGTYEQYF
>once|TRBV4-1|TRBD1|TRBJ2-3
TGCGCCAGCAGCCACAGACAGGGGGCGGGAGATACGCAGTATTTT
CASSHRQGAGDTQYF
>.|TRBV15|.|TRBJ1-2
TGTGCCACCAGCATGGGTGGGTGGGGAGGCTACACCTTC
CATSMGGWGGYTF
>.|TRBV2|TRBD2|TRBJ2-7
TGTGCCAGCAGTGAGGATAGCGGGAGGGTCAACGAGCAGTACTTC
CASSEDSGRVNEQYF
>.|TRBV2|.|TRBJ2-7
TGTGCCAGCAGCTCAACGGCAGGGTCCGAGCAGTACTTC
CASSSTAGSEQYF
>.|TRBV6-5|.|TRBJ2-7
TGTGCCACCAGGACCGGGACATTTAGCGAGCAGTACTTC
CATRTGTFSEQYF
>.|TRBV30|.|TRBJ2-7
TGTGCCTGGAGGAAGGGGGGTTACTACGAGCAGTACTTC
CAWRKGGYYEQYF
>.|TRBV13|.|TRBJ2-3
TGTGCCAGCAGCGGGGGACGAGGACAAGATACGCAGTATTTT
CASSGGRGQDTQYF
>.|TRBV6-6|.|TRBJ1-4
TGTGCCAGCAGTGGTGGGTTGAATGAAAAACTGTTTTTT
CASSGGLNEKLFF
>.|TRBV30|TRBD2|TRBJ2-3
TGTGCCTATACGGTAGCGGGGGCCCATTTGGATACGCAGTATTTT
CAYTVAGAHLDTQYF
>.|TRBV13|.|TRBJ1-5
TGTGCCAGCAGCTTAGGTAGGGGAGGCCCCAATCAGCCCCAGCATTTT
CASSLGRGGPNQPQHF
>.|TRBV28|TRBD1|TRBJ2-1
TGTGCCACCGGACAGGGCTCGGAGCAGTTCTTC
CATGQGSEQFF
>.|TRBV6-6|TRBD1|TRBJ1-5
TGTGCCAGCAGTTACACCCAGGGGGGGGGTCAGCCCCAGCATTTT
CASSYTQGGGQPQHF
>.|TRBV19|.|TRBJ2-7
TGTGCCAGTAGTACCTCGACAGCCTACGAGCAGTACTTC
CASSTSTAYEQYF
>.|TRBV5-5|.|TRBJ2-7
TGTGCCAGCAGCTTGCCCCCGGACGAGCAGTACTTC
CASSLPPDEQYF